The present entry profiles one T cell receptor beta chain with its context. Its target is not known. These data belong to a study of cytomegalovirus exposure and HLA in healthy donors. Study-level results: Being productive about 87% or about 30% of the time was typical of most TCR beta V segments in an earlier analysis. The listing of 160 or so TCR beta chains classed them as cytomegalovirus-associated.

The PCR employed 60 Vbeta primers together with 13 Jbeta primers. Sequenced by immunoSEQ multiplex PCR; TCRdb stores in-frame clones only, minus some. The sample contains roughly 160,000 clones, approximately 71% of which appear only once. Trimming took 6 bases from V and 7 from J; bases not matched to a gene: 4. The CDR3 is made up of 14 amino acids. Germline CDR1 and CDR2: MNHNY and SVGAGI (reference sequence). Sequenced sample: PBMCs. The TCR comes from a girl between 10 and 17 years old in good health and CMV-seronegative. The chain joins TRBV6-6 to TRBJ1-6; TRBD1 matches 9 bases. The CDR3 protein is CASRRTGVNSPLHF. The CDR3 bases are TGTGCCAGCAGGCGGACAGGGGTGAATTCACCCCTCCACTTT.